The rows below give T cell receptor beta chains drawn from one sample of a study of blood T cell repertoires in COVID-19. Assay used: immunoSEQ multiplex PCR; TCRdb lists only in-frame clones, some missing. The table records about 210,000 clones, approximately 80% of them present only once. Sequencing was carried out using peripheral blood. The source of these receptors is a human donor in a cohort sampled during active COVID-19. Each CDR3 is given with its conserved first and last residue. The D gene is left open where the match is weak. Clone size is not always given. Where it is, it says once, few, many or a class for expanded clones.

j_call,v_call,clone_size,d_call,cdr3_aa,cdr3_nt
TRBJ2-7,TRBV6-5,.,TRBD1,CASRGTVAEQYF,TGTGCCAGCAGGGGGACAGTAGCCGAGCAGTACTTC
TRBJ2-5,TRBV7-9,.,TRBD1,CASSRGQGLETQYF,TGTGCCAGCAGCCGCGGACAGGGGCTGGAGACCCAGTACTTC
TRBJ1-6,TRBV5-1,.,TRBD1,CASSGTGGVISPLHF,TGCGCCAGCAGCGGCACAGGGGGCGTCATTTCACCCCTCCACTTT
TRBJ2-3,TRBV6-6,.,TRBD2,CASSLAGDTDTQYF,TGTGCCAGCAGCCTAGCGGGGGACACAGATACGCAGTATTTT
TRBJ2-1,TRBV6-5,.,TRBD1,CASTGTGLHEQFF,TGTGCCAGCACAGGGACAGGTCTTCATGAGCAGTTCTTC
TRBJ2-3,TRBV2,.,.,CASRGREADTQYF,TGTGCCAGCAGGGGCAGGGAGGCAGATACGCAGTATTTT
TRBJ1-2,TRBV19,.,.,CASSITVGGRGFSYGYTF,TGTGCCAGTAGTATAACGGTCGGGGGGCGAGGTTTCTCCTATGGCTACACCTTC
TRBJ1-2,TRBV28,.,.,CASSLSSVYGYTF,TGTGCCAGCAGTTTAAGCAGCGTCTATGGCTACACCTTC
TRBJ1-5,TRBV19,.,.,CASSAVRVNQPQHF,TGTGCCAGTAGTGCCGTGAGGGTCAATCAGCCCCAGCATTTT
TRBJ1-2,TRBV6-6,.,TRBD1,CASSPGDRGWVIIGYTF,TGTGCCAGCAGTCCTGGGGACAGGGGGTGGGTTATTATTGGCTACACCTTC
TRBJ2-3,TRBV27,once,.,CASSTLGAGTDTQYF,TGTGCCAGCTCTACCCTTGGTGCGGGAACAGATACGCAGTATTTT
TRBJ1-4,TRBV19,.,TRBD1,CASNRQGASNEKLFF,TGTGCCAGTAATCGGCAGGGGGCCAGTAATGAAAAACTGTTTTTT
TRBJ2-1,TRBV7-7,.,TRBD2,CASSLEREGLDEQFF,TGTGCTAGCAGCTTAGAGCGGGAGGGCCTAGATGAGCAGTTCTTC
TRBJ1-1,TRBV19,.,TRBD1,CASSILDRELVAFF,TGTGCCAGTAGTATTCTGGACAGGGAGTTAGTAGCTTTCTTT
TRBJ1-6,TRBV5-1,.,TRBD1,CASSLTGTDNSPLHF,TGCGCCAGCAGCTTGACTGGGACAGATAATTCACCCCTCCACTTT
TRBJ1-4,TRBV6-5,once,.,CASSYSGTQKLFF,TGTGCCAGCAGTTACTCGGGCACCCAAAAACTGTTTTTT
TRBJ2-5,TRBV5-1,once,.,CASSRGTQETQYF,TGCGCCAGCAGCCGGGGGACTCAAGAGACCCAGTACTTC
TRBJ1-5,TRBV28,once,.,CASTNGGFDQPQHF,TGTGCCAGCACCAACGGGGGGTTTGATCAGCCCCAGCATTTT
TRBJ2-7,TRBV5-1,.,.,CASSLPAYEQYF,TGCGCCAGCAGCTTGCCCGCCTACGAGCAGTACTTC
TRBJ2-7,TRBV18,.,TRBD1,CASSPPWTGPTGEQYF,TGTGCCAGCTCACCACCTTGGACAGGGCCGACCGGAGAGCAGTACTTC
TRBJ2-1,TRBV5-1,.,.,CASSRRYNEQFF,TGCGCCAGCAGTAGAAGATACAATGAGCAGTTCTTC
TRBJ1-3,TRBV7-2,.,.,CASSPSGESGNTIYF,TGTGCCAGCAGCCCGTCAGGGGAATCCGGAAACACCATATATTTT
TRBJ2-2,TRBV10-3,.,TRBD2,CAIKEGTSGRVSTGGTGELFF,TGTGCCATCAAGGAAGGGACTAGCGGGAGGGTCTCGACGGGGGGCACCGGGGAGCTGTTTTTT
TRBJ2-3,TRBV5-6,.,TRBD1,CASRATGYTQYF,TGTGCCAGCAGGGCGACAGGGTATACGCAGTATTTT
TRBJ2-3,TRBV6-1,few,TRBD2,CASSVLAGGPEDTQYF,TGTGCCAGCAGTGTTTTAGCGGGAGGGCCAGAAGATACGCAGTATTTT
TRBJ2-2,TRBV19,once,TRBD2,CASSPGGPQTGELFF,TGTGCCAGTAGCCCGGGGGGGCCGCAAACCGGGGAGCTGTTTTTT
TRBJ1-2,TRBV5-8,.,TRBD1,CASSDRDRPLIGYTF,TGTGCCAGCAGCGACCGGGACAGGCCACTCATTGGCTACACCTTC
TRBJ2-7,TRBV5-4,.,TRBD1,CASSIPRGQGAGEQYF,TGTGCCAGCAGCATACCTAGGGGACAGGGGGCTGGCGAGCAGTACTTC
TRBJ2-1,TRBV5-1,.,.,CASSSQGNEQFF,TGCGCCAGCAGCTCACAGGGAAATGAGCAGTTCTTC
TRBJ2-5,TRBV18,.,.,CASSPSGETQYF,TGTGCCAGCTCACCCTCAGGGGAGACCCAGTACTTC
TRBJ2-6,TRBV5-1,.,TRBD1,CASSGTVVRQSGANVLTF,TGCGCCAGCAGCGGGACAGTGGTGAGGCAGTCTGGGGCCAACGTCCTGACTTTC
TRBJ2-2,TRBV6-1,.,TRBD1,CASSEQGVTGELFF,TGTGCCAGCAGTGAACAGGGGGTCACCGGGGAGCTGTTTTTT
TRBJ2-1,TRBV7-2,.,TRBD2,CASSQWGLAGNNEQFF,TGTGCCAGCAGCCAGTGGGGACTAGCGGGGAACAATGAGCAGTTCTTC
TRBJ2-7,TRBV7-2,.,TRBD2,CASSLGTSGGAVEQYF,TGTGCCAGCAGCTTAGGGACTAGCGGGGGGGCGGTCGAGCAGTACTTC
TRBJ1-5,TRBV6-2/TRBV6-3,once,TRBD1,CASSYIGGTGGWPQHF,TGTGCCAGCAGTTATATTGGTGGGACAGGGGGCTGGCCCCAGCATTTT
TRBJ1-1,TRBV29-1,.,TRBD1,CSVMGQGWAEAFF,TGCAGCGTTATGGGACAGGGGTGGGCTGAAGCTTTCTTT
TRBJ2-7,TRBV11-1,.,.,CASSLAPGYYEQYF,TGTGCCAGCAGCTTAGCACCAGGGTACTACGAGCAGTACTTC
TRBJ1-5,TRBV24-1,.,.,CATSYGGRDRQPQHF,TGTGCCACCAGTTATGGGGGCCGAGACAGGCAGCCCCAGCATTTT
TRBJ1-5,TRBV7-2,few,TRBD1,CASSQETGGRNQPQHF,TGTGCCAGCAGCCAAGAGACAGGGGGGCGGAATCAGCCCCAGCATTTT
TRBJ2-2,TRBV3-1/TRBV3-2,.,TRBD1,CASRRQGSRTGELFF,TGTGCCAGCAGAAGACAGGGTTCGCGAACCGGGGAGCTGTTTTTT
TRBJ1-2,TRBV29-1,.,TRBD1,CSVGRGRDYGYTF,TGCAGCGTTGGGAGGGGGCGTGACTATGGCTACACCTTC
TRBJ2-2,TRBV9,.,.,CASSGRTVTGELFF,TGTGCCAGCAGCGGGCGGACAGTCACCGGGGAGCTGTTTTTT
TRBJ1-4,TRBV11-2,once,.,CASSLGLAGELFF,TGTGCCAGCAGCTTGGGCCTTGCAGGCGAACTGTTTTTT
TRBJ2-2,TRBV11-2,.,TRBD1,CASSLGPGGNTGELFF,TGTGCCAGCAGCTTAGGCCCAGGGGGAAACACCGGGGAGCTGTTTTTT
TRBJ1-4,TRBV6-1,.,.,CASSEAQGAGKLFF,TGTGCCAGCAGTGAAGCGCAAGGGGCCGGGAAACTGTTTTTT
TRBJ2-1,TRBV25-1,.,TRBD2,CASSEYGGRGNEQFF,TGTGCCAGCAGTGAATATGGCGGGAGGGGCAATGAGCAGTTCTTC
TRBJ2-1,TRBV6-5,.,.,CASSYDGSSYNEQFF,TGTGCCAGCAGTTACGACGGGAGCTCCTACAATGAGCAGTTCTTC
TRBJ2-7,TRBV10-3,.,TRBD2,CAIGPAGGAGEQYF,TGTGCCATCGGGCCCGCCGGGGGGGCGGGTGAGCAGTACTTC
TRBJ2-3,TRBV2,once,.,CASRNPGGGTDTQYF,TGTGCCAGCAGGAACCCCGGGGGAGGAACAGATACGCAGTATTTT
TRBJ2-5,TRBV21-1,.,.,CASSTQTGETQYF,TGTGCCAGCAGCACACAGACGGGGGAGACCCAGTACTTC
TRBJ2-5,TRBV5-6,.,TRBD2,CASSFSGGARETQYF,TGTGCCAGCAGCTTTAGCGGGGGGGCTCGGGAGACCCAGTACTTC
TRBJ2-5,TRBV30,.,.,CAWSVGRETQYF,TGTGCCTGGAGTGTTGGGCGAGAGACCCAGTACTTC
TRBJ1-1,TRBV3-1/TRBV3-2,.,.,CASSQYGQPNTEAFF,TGTGCCAGCAGCCAGTACGGACAGCCGAACACTGAAGCTTTCTTT
TRBJ1-4,TRBV28,.,.,CASSLQGLNEKLFF,TGTGCCAGCAGTTTGCAGGGCTTGAATGAAAAACTGTTTTTT